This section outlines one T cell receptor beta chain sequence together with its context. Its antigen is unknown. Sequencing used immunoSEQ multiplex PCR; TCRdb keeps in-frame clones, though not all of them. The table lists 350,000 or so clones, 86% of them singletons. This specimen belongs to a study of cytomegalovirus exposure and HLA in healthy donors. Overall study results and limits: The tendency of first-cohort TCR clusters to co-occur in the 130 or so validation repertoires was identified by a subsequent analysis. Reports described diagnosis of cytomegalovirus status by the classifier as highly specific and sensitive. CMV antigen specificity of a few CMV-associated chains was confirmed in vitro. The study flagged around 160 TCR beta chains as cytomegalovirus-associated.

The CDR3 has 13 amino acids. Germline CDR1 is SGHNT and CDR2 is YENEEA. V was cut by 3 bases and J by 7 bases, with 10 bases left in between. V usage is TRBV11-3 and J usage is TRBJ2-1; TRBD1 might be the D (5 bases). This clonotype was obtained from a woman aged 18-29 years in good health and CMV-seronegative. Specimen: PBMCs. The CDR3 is CASSLSRANEQFF. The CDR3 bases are TGTGCCAGCAGCTTGTCCAGGGCGAATGAGCAGTTCTTC.